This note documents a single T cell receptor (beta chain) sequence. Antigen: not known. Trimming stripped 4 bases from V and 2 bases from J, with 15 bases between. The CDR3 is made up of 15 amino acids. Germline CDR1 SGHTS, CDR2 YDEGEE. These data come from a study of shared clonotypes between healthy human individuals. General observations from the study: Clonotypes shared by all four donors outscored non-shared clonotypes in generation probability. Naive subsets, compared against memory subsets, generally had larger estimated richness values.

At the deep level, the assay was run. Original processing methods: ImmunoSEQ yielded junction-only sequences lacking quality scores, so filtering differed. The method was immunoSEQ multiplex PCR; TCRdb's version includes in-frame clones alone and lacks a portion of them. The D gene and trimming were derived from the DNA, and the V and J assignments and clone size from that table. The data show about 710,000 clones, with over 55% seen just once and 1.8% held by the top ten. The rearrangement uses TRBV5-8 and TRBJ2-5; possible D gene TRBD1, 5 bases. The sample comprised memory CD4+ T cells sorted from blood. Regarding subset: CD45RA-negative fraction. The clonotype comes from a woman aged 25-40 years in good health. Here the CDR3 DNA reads TGTGCCAGCAGCCCACGGGTGGGGCAGCAAGAGACCCAGTACTTC. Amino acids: CASSPRVGQQETQYF.